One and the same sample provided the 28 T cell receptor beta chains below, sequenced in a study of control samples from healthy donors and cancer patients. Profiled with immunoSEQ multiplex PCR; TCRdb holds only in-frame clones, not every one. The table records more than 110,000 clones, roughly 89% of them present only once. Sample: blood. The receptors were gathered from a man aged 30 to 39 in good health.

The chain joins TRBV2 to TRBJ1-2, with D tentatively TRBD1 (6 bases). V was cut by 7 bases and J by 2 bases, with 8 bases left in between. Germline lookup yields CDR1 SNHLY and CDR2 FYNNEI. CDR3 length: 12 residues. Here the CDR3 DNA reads TGTGCCAGCACAACAGGGAACTATGGCTACACCTTC. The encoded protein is CASTTGNYGYTF.

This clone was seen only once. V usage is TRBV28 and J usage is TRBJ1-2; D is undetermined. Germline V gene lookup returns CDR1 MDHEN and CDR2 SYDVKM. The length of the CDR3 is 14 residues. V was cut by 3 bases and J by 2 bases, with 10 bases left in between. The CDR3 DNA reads TGTGCCAGCAGTTTTGAGGTTCCGAACTATGGCTACACCTTC. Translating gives CASSFEVPNYGYTF.

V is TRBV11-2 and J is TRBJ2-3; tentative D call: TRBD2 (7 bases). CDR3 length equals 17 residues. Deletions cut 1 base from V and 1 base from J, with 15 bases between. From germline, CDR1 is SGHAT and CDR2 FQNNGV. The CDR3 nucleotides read TGTGCCAGCAGCTTAGTACGGGGGGCTAGGGGCACAGATACGCAGTATTTT. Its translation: CASSLVRGARGTDTQYF. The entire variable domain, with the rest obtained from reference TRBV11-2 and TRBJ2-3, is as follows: EAGVAQSPRYKIIEKRQSVAFWCNPISGHATLYWYQQILGQGPKLLIQFQNNGVVDDSQLPKDRFSAERLKGVDSTLKIQPAKLEDSAVYLCASSLVRGARGTDTQYFGPGTRLTVL.

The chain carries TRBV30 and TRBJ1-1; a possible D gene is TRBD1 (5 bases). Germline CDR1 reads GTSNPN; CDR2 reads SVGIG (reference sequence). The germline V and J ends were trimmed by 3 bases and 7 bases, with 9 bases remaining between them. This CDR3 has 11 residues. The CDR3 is CAWSRQYEAFF. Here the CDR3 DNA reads TGTGCCTGGAGCAGACAGTATGAAGCTTTCTTT.

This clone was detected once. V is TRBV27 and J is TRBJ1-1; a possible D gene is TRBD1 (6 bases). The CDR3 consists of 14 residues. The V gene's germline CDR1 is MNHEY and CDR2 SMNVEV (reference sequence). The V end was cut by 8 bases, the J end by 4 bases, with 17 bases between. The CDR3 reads CASGSTGYSTEAFF. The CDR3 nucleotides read TGTGCCAGCGGAAGTACAGGGTACAGCACTGAAGCTTTCTTT.

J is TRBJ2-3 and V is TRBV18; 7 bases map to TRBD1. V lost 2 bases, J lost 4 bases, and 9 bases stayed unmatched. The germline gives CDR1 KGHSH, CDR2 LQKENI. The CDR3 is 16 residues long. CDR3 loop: CASSPTGVGSSDTQYF. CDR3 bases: TGTGCCAGCTCACCAACAGGGGTGGGGTCCTCAGATACGCAGTATTTT.

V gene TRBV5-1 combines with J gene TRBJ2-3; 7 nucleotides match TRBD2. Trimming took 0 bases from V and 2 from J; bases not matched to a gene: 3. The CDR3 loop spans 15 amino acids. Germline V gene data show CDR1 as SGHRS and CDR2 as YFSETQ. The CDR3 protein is CASSLVGTITDTQYF. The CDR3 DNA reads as TGCGCCAGCAGCTTGGTTGGGACTATCACAGATACGCAGTATTTT.

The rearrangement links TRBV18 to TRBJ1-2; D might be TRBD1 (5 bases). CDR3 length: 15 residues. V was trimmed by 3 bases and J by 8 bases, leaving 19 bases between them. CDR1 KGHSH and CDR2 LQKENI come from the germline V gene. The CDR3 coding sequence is TGTGCCAGCTCACCCTTGATCGGGGCAGAGGGAGGCTACACCTTC. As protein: CASSPLIGAEGGYTF.

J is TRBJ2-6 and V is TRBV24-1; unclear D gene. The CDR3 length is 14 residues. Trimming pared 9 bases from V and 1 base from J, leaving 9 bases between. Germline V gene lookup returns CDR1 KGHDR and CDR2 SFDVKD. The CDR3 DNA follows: TGTGCCACCTCAGACTCGTCTGGGGCCAACGTCCTGACTTTC. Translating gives CATSDSSGANVLTF.

Here the CDR3 DNA reads TGTGCCAGCAGACCGACTAGCGGGAGTTTAAGGGGGGAGCTGTTTTTT. Translating gives CASRPTSGSLRGELFF. J is TRBJ2-2 and V is TRBV6-6; 12 bases match TRBD2. The ends lost 6 bases at V and 8 bases at J; junction bases unmatched: 10. Germline V gene sequence: CDR1 MNHNY, CDR2 SVGAGI (reference sequence). This CDR3 contains 16 residues.

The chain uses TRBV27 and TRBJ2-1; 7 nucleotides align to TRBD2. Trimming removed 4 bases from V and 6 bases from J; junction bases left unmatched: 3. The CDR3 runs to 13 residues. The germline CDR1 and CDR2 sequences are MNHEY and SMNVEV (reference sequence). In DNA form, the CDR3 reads TGTGCCAGCAGTTGGGCGGGAGTCAATGAGCAGTTCTTC. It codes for CASSWAGVNEQFF.

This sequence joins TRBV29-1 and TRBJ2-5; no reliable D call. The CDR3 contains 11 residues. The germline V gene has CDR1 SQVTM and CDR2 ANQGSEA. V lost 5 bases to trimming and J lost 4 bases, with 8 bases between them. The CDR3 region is CSVRIGETQYF. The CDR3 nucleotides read TGCAGCGTTAGAATAGGAGAGACCCAGTACTTC.

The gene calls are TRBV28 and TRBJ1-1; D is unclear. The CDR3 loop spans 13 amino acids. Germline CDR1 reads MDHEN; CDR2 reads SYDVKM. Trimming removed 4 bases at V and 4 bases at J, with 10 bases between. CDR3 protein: CASSYVSSTEAFF. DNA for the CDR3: TGTGCCAGCAGTTACGTCAGTAGCACTGAAGCTTTCTTT.

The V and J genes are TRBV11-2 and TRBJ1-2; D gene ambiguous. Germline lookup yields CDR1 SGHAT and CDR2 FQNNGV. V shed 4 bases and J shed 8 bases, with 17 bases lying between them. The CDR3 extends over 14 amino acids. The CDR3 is CASSSDGAGRGYTF. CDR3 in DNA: TGTGCCAGCAGCTCGGACGGCGCGGGAAGAGGCTACACCTTC.

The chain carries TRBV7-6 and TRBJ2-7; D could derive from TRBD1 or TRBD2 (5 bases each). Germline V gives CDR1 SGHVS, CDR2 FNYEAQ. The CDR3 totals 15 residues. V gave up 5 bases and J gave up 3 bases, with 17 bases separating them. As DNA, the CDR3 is TGTGCCAGCAGCGCCCGGGACGGAAATTTCTACGAGCAGTACTTC. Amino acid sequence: CASSARDGNFYEQYF.

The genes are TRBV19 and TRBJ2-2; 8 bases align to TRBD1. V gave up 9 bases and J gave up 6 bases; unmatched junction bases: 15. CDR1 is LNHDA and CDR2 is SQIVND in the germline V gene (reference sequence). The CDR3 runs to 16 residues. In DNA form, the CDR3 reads TGTGCCAGCAATGGACAGGGACGAGTGGGGGCCGGGGAGCTGTTTTTT. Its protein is CASNGQGRVGAGELFF.

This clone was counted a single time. The DNA of the CDR3 is TGTGCCAGCTCACCTCGGACTGGGGGAGACACAGATACGCAGTATTTT. Translated: CASSPRTGGDTDTQYF. V usage is TRBV18 and J usage is TRBJ2-3; D tentatively reads TRBD1 or TRBD2 (5 bases each). CDR3 length: 16 amino acids. V lost 3 bases, J lost 2 bases, and 15 bases lay in between. Germline CDR1 and CDR2: KGHSH and LQKENI.

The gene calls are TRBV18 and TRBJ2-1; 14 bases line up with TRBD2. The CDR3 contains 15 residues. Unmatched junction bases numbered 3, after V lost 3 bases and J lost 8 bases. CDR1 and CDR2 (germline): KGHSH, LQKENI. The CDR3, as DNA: TGTGCCAGCTCACCGACTAGCGGGAGGGGAGATGAGCAGTTCTTC. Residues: CASSPTSGRGDEQFF.

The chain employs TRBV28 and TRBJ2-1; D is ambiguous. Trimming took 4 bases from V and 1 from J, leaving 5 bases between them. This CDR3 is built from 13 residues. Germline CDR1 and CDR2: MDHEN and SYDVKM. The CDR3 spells CASSSGSYNEQFF. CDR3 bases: TGTGCCAGCAGTTCCGGGTCCTACAATGAGCAGTTCTTC.

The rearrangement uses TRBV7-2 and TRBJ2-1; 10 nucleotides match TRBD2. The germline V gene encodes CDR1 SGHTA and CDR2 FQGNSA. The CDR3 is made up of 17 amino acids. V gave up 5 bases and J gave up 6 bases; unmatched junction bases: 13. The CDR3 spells CASSPFPLAGDFNEQFF. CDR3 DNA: TGTGCCAGCAGCCCCTTTCCTCTAGCGGGAGATTTCAATGAGCAGTTCTTC.

This CDR3 is CASSHGTGEQFF. The CDR3 DNA reads as TGTGCCAGCAGCCATGGGACAGGCGAGCAGTTCTTC. The V and J genes are TRBV7-3 and TRBJ2-1; 8 bases agree with TRBD1. The germline CDR1 and CDR2 sequences are SGHTA and FQGTGA. The CDR3 is 12 residues long. V lost 5 bases, J lost 10 bases, and 4 bases stayed unmatched.

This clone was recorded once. Written as DNA, the CDR3 is TGTGCCAGCAGCTTGGTAAAAGGGAAAGGGTTGGACACTGAAGCTTTCTTT. This translates into CASSLVKGKGLDTEAFF. The chain joins TRBV5-8 to TRBJ1-1; D is unclear. The length of the CDR3 is 17 residues. Germline-derived CDR1 and CDR2 are SGHTS and YDEGEE. V dropped 0 bases and J dropped 3 bases, with 18 bases sitting between them.

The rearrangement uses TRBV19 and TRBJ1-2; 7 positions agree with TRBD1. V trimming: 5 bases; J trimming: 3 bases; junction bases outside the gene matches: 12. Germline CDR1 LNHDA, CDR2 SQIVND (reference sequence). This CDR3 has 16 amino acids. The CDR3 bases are TGTGCCAGTAGTCCTCGGGACAGCGCGAGGCACTATGGCTACACCTTC. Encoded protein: CASSPRDSARHYGYTF. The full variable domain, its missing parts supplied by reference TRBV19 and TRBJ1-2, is DGGITQSPKYLFRKEGQNVTLSCEQNLNHDAMYWYRQDPGQGLRLIYYSQIVNDFQKGDIAEGYSVSREKKESFPLTVTSAQKNPTAFYLCASSPRDSARHYGYTFGSGTRLTVV.

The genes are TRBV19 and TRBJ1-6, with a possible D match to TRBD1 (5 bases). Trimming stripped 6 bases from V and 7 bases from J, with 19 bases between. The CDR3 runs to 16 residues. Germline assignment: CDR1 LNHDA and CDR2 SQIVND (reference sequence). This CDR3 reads CASRSIETVRNSPLHF. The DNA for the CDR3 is TGTGCCAGTAGGAGCATCGAGACAGTGCGAAATTCACCCCTCCACTTT.

The CDR3 protein is CASSPRGPSAGLKAFF. The DNA for the CDR3 is TGTGCCAGCAGCCCCCGGGGTCCTTCGGCAGGACTTAAAGCTTTCTTT. V gene TRBV14 combines with J gene TRBJ1-1, with D uncertain. Trimming left V 4 bases short and J 9 bases short, with 24 bases between. CDR1 and CDR2 (germline): SGHDN, FVKESK. This CDR3 has 16 amino acids.

CDR3 in DNA: TGTGCCAGCAGTTTATCCGCGGGAGTAGGAGCGGGTGAGCAGTTCTTC. Translated: CASSLSAGVGAGEQFF. The J gene is TRBJ2-1, the V gene TRBV27, with 7 bases lining up with TRBD2. The CDR3 spans 16 residues. In germline, CDR1 is MNHEY, CDR2 SMNVEV (reference sequence). The ends lost 0 bases at V and 9 bases at J; junction bases unmatched: 11.

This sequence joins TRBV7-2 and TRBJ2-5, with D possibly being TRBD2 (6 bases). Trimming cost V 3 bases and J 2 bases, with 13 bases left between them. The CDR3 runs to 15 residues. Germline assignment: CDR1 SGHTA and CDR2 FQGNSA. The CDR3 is CASSLGQGGQETQYF. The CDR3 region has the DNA TGTGCCAGCAGCTTGGGGCAGGGAGGACAAGAGACCCAGTACTTC.

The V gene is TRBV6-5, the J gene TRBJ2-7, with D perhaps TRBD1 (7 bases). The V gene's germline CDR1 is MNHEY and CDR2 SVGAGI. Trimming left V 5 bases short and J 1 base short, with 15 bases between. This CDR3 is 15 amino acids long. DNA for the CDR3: TGTGCCAGCAGTAAAATGGAGGGGGCTTCCTACGAGCAGTACTTC. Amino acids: CASSKMEGASYEQYF.